Below are 20 T cell receptor beta chains sequenced from a single sample in a study of T cells after yellow fever vaccination (dated by TCRdb to about 2019). Library preparation was by 5' RACE. Sequencing used an Illumina NovaSeq 6000. TCRdb trimmed public reads at Q25 via fastp, called clones via MiXCR and kept in-frame beta chains. Duplicate CDR3 protein sequences are folded into a single record with the most common DNA and genes. This sample is represented by 250,000 to 400,000 distinct CDR3 sequences; around 4.4% of them were singletons. The ten largest clones represent 15% to 20% of the sample. The intended sense of this specimen's treatment or condition label: live attenuated yellow fever vaccine strain. The sequences come from PBMCs, collected 15 days after the yellow fever booster vaccination. These TCRs come from a man aged 18 to 29 who received the YFV17D yellow fever vaccine.

In its sample, this clonotype was seen many times. This rearrangement joins TRBV4-1 to TRBJ1-5; D remains unclear. The CDR3 has 14 residues. V was pared by 1 base and J by 3 bases, with 7 bases between. Germline CDR1 MGHRA, CDR2 YSYEKL. CDR3 loop: CASSQGELNQPQHF. For the CDR3, the DNA is TGCGCCAGCAGCCAAGGGGAACTCAATCAGCCCCAGCATTTT.

In its sample, this clonotype was seen many times. V and J are TRBV12-3 or TRBV12-4 and TRBJ2-2; 9 bases line up with TRBD1. The CDR3 has 15 residues. V lost 5 bases, J lost 0 bases, and 1 base stayed unmatched. The CDR3 spells CASSTGGANTGELFF. CDR3 in DNA: TGTGCCAGCAGTACAGGGGGCGCGAACACCGGGGAGCTGTTTTTT.

This clonotype has a handful of counts. The chain carries TRBV12-3 or TRBV12-4 and TRBJ2-7; TRBD1 aligns across 10 bases. The CDR3 sequence is 15 residues long. Trimming removed 7 bases from V and 4 bases from J; junction bases left unmatched: 10. In DNA, the CDR3 is TGTGCCAGCATTGACAGGGGGCGAGACTGGTACGAGCAGTACGTC. This translates into CASIDRGRDWYEQYV.

This clonotype showed up just a few times. The chain employs TRBV7-6 and TRBJ2-1; 12 bases agree with TRBD2. Germline CDR1 SGHVS, CDR2 FNYEAQ. This CDR3 contains 14 residues. V was clipped by 4 bases and J by 9 bases; unmatched bases: 4. The CDR3 DNA reads TGTGCCAGCAGCTCACTAGCGGGGGGCGCTGAGCAGTTCTTC. Amino acids: CASSSLAGGAEQFF.

This clonotype was seen many times. The chain links TRBV5-6 to TRBJ1-2; D is ambiguous. Deletions cut 1 base from V and 4 bases from J, with 11 bases between. This CDR3 spans 14 amino acids. Germline assignment: CDR1 SGHDT and CDR2 YYEEEE. CDR3 sequence reads: CASSLSRSSYGYTF. In nucleotides, the CDR3 is TGTGCCAGCAGCTTGAGCCGGAGTTCCTATGGCTACACCTTC.

This clonotype occurred many times. V and J are TRBV18 and TRBJ1-4, with D perhaps TRBD1 (5 bases). The CDR3 length is 14 residues. The V end lost 0 bases, the J end lost 6 bases, and 8 bases lay between the germline ends. CDR1 and CDR2 (germline): KGHSH, LQKENI. CDR3 region: CASSPPRGDEKLFF. The DNA of the CDR3 is TGTGCCAGCTCACCACCGAGGGGAGATGAAAAACTGTTTTTT.

There are a few counts of this clonotype. This chain joins TRBV7-9 and TRBJ2-2; TRBD1 might be the D (6 bases). CDR1 and CDR2 (germline): SEHNR, FQNEAQ (reference sequence). The CDR3 runs to 14 residues. Trimming took off 8 bases at V and 2 bases at J, with 12 bases between the two ends. CDR3 sequence (DNA): TGTGCCAGCGGGGCAGGGGCCAACACCGGGGAGCTGTTTTTT. It codes for CASGAGANTGELFF.

This chain links TRBV12-3 or TRBV12-4 with TRBJ1-6, with 9 nucleotides matching TRBD1. The V and J ends lost 6 bases and 10 bases, in that order; junction bases with no gene match: 7. CDR3 size: 14 residues. This CDR3 is CASSRGQGESPLHF. The CDR3 DNA sequence: TGTGCCAGCAGCCGGGGACAGGGAGAGTCACCCCTCCACTTT.

In this sample, this clonotype turned up a few times. The chain carries TRBV6-5 and TRBJ1-6, with no clear D. The CDR3 contains 16 residues. Germline values: CDR1 MNHEY, CDR2 SVGAGI. Trimming pared 0 bases from V and 7 bases from J, leaving 13 bases between. DNA of the CDR3: TGTGCCAGCAGTTACTCGAATTCACCGGTCAATTCACCCCTCCACTTT. It codes for CASSYSNSPVNSPLHF.

This clonotype was counted many times. The rearrangement joins TRBV9 to TRBJ2-3; the match to TRBD2 covers 9 bases. CDR1 and CDR2 from the germline V gene are SGDLS and YYNGEE. V was clipped by 4 bases and J by 0 bases; unmatched bases: 6. CDR3 length: 16 amino acids. The CDR3 DNA reads as TGTGCCAGCAGCCCGCCTAGCGGGGTGAGCACAGATACGCAGTATTTT. Encoded protein: CASSPPSGVSTDTQYF.

This clonotype was counted between two and nine times. The chain couples TRBV9 to TRBJ2-7, with D unresolved. V shed 4 bases and J shed 6 bases, with 14 bases lying between them. Germline CDR1 and CDR2: SGDLS and YYNGEE. The CDR3 has 13 residues. The CDR3 region has the DNA TGTGCCAGCAGCCCCCCGGGTTTTAGCGAGCAGTACTTC. This codes for CASSPPGFSEQYF.

J is TRBJ1-3 and V is TRBV13; 8 nucleotides align to TRBD1. The V gene's germline CDR1 is PRHDT and CDR2 FYEKMQ (reference sequence). The V and J ends lost 4 bases and 7 bases, in that order; junction bases with no gene match: 6. This CDR3 has 14 residues. CDR3 nucleotide sequence: TGTGCCAGCAGCTCGGGGACAGGAGTTAACACCATATATTTT. Its translation: CASSSGTGVNTIYF.

This clonotype has just a few counts. This chain connects TRBV4-1 to TRBJ1-4; D gene unclear. Trimming stripped 1 base from V and 8 bases from J, with 11 bases between. The CDR3 contains 14 residues. CDR1 MGHRA and CDR2 YSYEKL come from the germline V gene. CDR3 sequence: CASSQVAGGEKLFF. The CDR3 nucleotides read TGCGCCAGCAGCCAAGTTGCAGGCGGAGAAAAACTGTTTTTT.

This clonotype was seen many times. V and J are TRBV7-3 and TRBJ2-2; weak D call: TRBD1 (6 bases). Germline loops: CDR1 SGHTA, CDR2 FQGTGA. CDR3 length: 15 residues. V was cut by 3 bases and J by 4 bases, with 12 bases left in between. The DNA for the CDR3 is TGTGCCAGCAGCTTTACGGGCAGGGGCACCGGGGAGCTGTTTTTT. Its translation: CASSFTGRGTGELFF.

In its sample, this clonotype was seen a few times. This chain connects TRBV9 to TRBJ2-1; 15 bases match TRBD2. V trimming: 4 bases; J trimming: 7 bases; junction bases outside the gene matches: 12. The CDR3 has 18 amino acids. Germline loops: CDR1 SGDLS, CDR2 YYNGEE. CDR3 protein: CASSPSRGTSGGLNEQFF. The CDR3 DNA reads as TGTGCCAGCAGCCCATCTCGGGGGACTAGCGGGGGGTTAAATGAGCAGTTCTTC.

This clonotype was picked up a small number of times. This chain connects TRBV5-1 to TRBJ2-3; 10 nucleotides line up with TRBD2. Per germline, CDR1 SGHRS and CDR2 YFSETQ. This CDR3 is 17 amino acids long. V shed 5 bases and J 2 bases; nucleotides not matched to a gene: 11. The CDR3 spells CASSPRTSGTHTDTQYF. Written as DNA, the CDR3 is TGCGCCAGCAGTCCCAGGACTAGCGGAACCCACACAGATACGCAGTATTTT. Together with reference TRBV5-1 and TRBJ2-3, the CDR3 gives the full variable domain: KAGVTQTPRYLIKTRGQQVTLSCSPISGHRSVSWYQQTPGQGLQFLFEYFSETQRNKGNFPGRFSGRQFSNSRSEMNVSTLELGDSALYLCASSPRTSGTHTDTQYFGPGTRLTVL.

This clonotype was observed a few times. This sequence joins TRBV3-1 and TRBJ1-2; D is unresolved. CDR3 length: 16 amino acids. V was clipped by 4 bases and J by 9 bases, with 24 bases between them. The V gene's germline CDR1 is LGHDT and CDR2 YNNKEL (reference sequence). Here the CDR3 DNA reads TGTGCCAGCAGCCCGCCCCTGGCCAGAGGGCCCGGGAGCTACACCTTC. It translates to CASSPPLARGPGSYTF.

The rearrangement joins TRBV3-2 to TRBJ2-7; the D call TRBD1 from the table was never checked on the DNA. TRBV3-2 is assigned pseudogene status. CDR3 size: 17 residues. CDR3: CASPARTLKHGKYEQYV. The CDR3 nucleotides are TGTGCCAGCCCCGCGCGGACACTCAAGCATGGGAAATACGAGCAGTACGTC.

This chain uses TRBV7-2 with TRBJ2-2; D tentatively fits TRBD1 or TRBD2 (7 bases each). Germline V lookup: CDR1 SGHTA, CDR2 FQGNSA. Trimming left V 8 bases short and J 5 bases short, with 18 bases between. This CDR3 spans 15 amino acids. The CDR3 reads CASLPGGGRTGELFF. CDR3 coding DNA: TGTGCCAGCCTACCAGGGGGGGGCCGGACCGGGGAGCTGTTTTTT.

This clonotype was counted a few times. The rearrangement joins TRBV7-6 to TRBJ2-2, with D possibly being TRBD1 (6 bases). The V gene's germline CDR1 is SGHVS and CDR2 FNYEAQ. The CDR3 sequence is 15 residues long. V was pared by 6 bases and J by 0 bases, with 11 bases between. The CDR3 nucleotides read TGTGCCAGCAGACGACAGGTCTCGAACACCGGGGAGCTGTTTTTT. Its protein is CASRRQVSNTGELFF.